The 17 T cell receptor beta chains below were found in one sample sequenced in a study of OX40 agonist ivuxolimab in advanced cancers. Some clones are missing from TCRdb's copy, which holds only in-frame ones; the method was immunoSEQ multiplex PCR. The table shows about 77,000 clones, with around 87% occurring only once. The sample in question was CD4+ or CD8+ T cells sorted from blood, obtained in a trial of the OX40 agonist ivuxolimab. These receptors came from an adult with an advanced solid tumor such as melanoma, head and neck, liver or kidney cancer.

The rearrangement uses TRBV5-5 and TRBJ1-2; tentative D call: TRBD1 (6 bases). This CDR3 region has 13 residues. The ends were cut back, 4 bases at V and 8 bases at J, with 15 bases in the middle. Per the germline V gene, CDR1 is SGHKS and CDR2 is YYEKEE (reference sequence). The CDR3 nucleotides read TGTGCCAGCAGCCAGACAGGAATAAGCGGCTACACCTTC. Its translation: CASSQTGISGYTF.

V usage is TRBV7-9 and J usage is TRBJ2-7; TRBD1 matches at 7 bases. J gave up 5 bases and V 5 bases, and 15 bases lay outside the gene matches. The CDR3 has 16 amino acids. Germline V CDR1 and CDR2: SEHNR, FQNEAQ (reference sequence). The CDR3 coding sequence is TGTGCCAGCAGCCCTCCCCCATGGCAGGGGGTTCACGAGCAGTACTTC. Translation gives CASSPPPWQGVHEQYF.

V gene TRBV29-1 combines with J gene TRBJ2-1; 10 bases are a match to TRBD2. Germline V gene lookup returns CDR1 SQVTM and CDR2 ANQGSEA. V shed 0 bases, J shed 7 bases, and the junction held 15 bases outside the gene matches. This CDR3 has 18 amino acids. CDR3 coding DNA: TGCAGCGTTGAAGACTTCCTAAGCGGGAGGGCCGTTAGGAATGAGCAGTTCTTC. Protein product: CSVEDFLSGRAVRNEQFF.

This clone was found once. The gene calls are TRBV2 and TRBJ1-6, with D unresolved. Per germline, CDR1 SNHLY and CDR2 FYNNEI. Trimming removed 6 bases from V and 7 bases from J, with 7 bases in between. This CDR3 spans 12 amino acids. CDR3 region: CASRRTNSPLHF. DNA of the CDR3: TGTGCCAGCAGGCGCACGAATTCACCCCTCCACTTT. Full variable domain (rest looked up from reference TRBV2 and TRBJ1-6): EPEVTQTPSHQVTQMGQEVILRCVPISNHLYFYWYRQILGQKVEFLVSFYNNEISEKSEIFDDQFSVERPDGSNFTLKIRSTKLEDSAMYFCASRRTNSPLHFGNGTRLTVT.

This chain connects TRBV4-1 to TRBJ2-1, with D hard to call. Germline lookup yields CDR1 MGHRA and CDR2 YSYEKL. Trimming cost V 2 bases and J 2 bases, with 7 bases left between them. The CDR3 runs to 14 residues. In DNA, the CDR3 is TGCGCCAGCAGCCAATCGATCCCCTACAATGAGCAGTTCTTC. Amino acids: CASSQSIPYNEQFF.

The chain joins TRBV19 to TRBJ1-6, with D possibly being TRBD1 (6 bases). With 5 bases removed from V and 5 bases from J, the gap between germline ends came to 16 bases. CDR1 is LNHDA, CDR2 SQIVND, per germline (reference sequence). The CDR3 totals 16 residues. The CDR3 region is CASSVRTGQNNSPLHF. CDR3 nucleotides: TGTGCCAGTAGTGTTCGTACGGGACAAAATAATTCACCCCTCCACTTT.

The chain couples TRBV7-2 to TRBJ2-5; 14 bases match TRBD2. V lost 4 bases, J lost 2 bases, and 3 bases stayed unmatched. CDR1 is SGHTA, CDR2 FQGNSA, per germline. The CDR3 is 16 residues long. The CDR3 sequence: CASSSGTSGGQETQYF. The CDR3 DNA reads TGTGCCAGCAGCTCGGGGACTAGCGGGGGTCAAGAGACCCAGTACTTC.

This clone was observed once. The chain uses TRBV29-1 and TRBJ1-2; unclear D gene. Between the trimmed V and J ends, which lost 8 bases and 6 bases, there was a span of 7 bases. The CDR3 contains 9 residues. The germline V gene encodes CDR1 SQVTM and CDR2 ANQGSEA. CDR3 DNA sequence: TGCAGCACTAAGGATGGCTACACCTTC. Amino acid sequence: CSTKDGYTF.

The J gene is TRBJ2-7, the V gene TRBV28; a possible D gene is TRBD1 (5 bases). The CDR3 totals 10 residues. Germline assignment: CDR1 MDHEN and CDR2 SYDVKM. Trimming took off 8 bases at V and 6 bases at J, with 8 bases between the two ends. The CDR3 is CASERGEQYF. Written as DNA, the CDR3 is TGTGCCAGCGAAAGGGGCGAGCAGTACTTC.

This clone was seen a handful of times. As DNA, the CDR3 is TGCAGCGTTCGGACATCGGGTGAAAAACTGTTTTTT. Translating gives CSVRTSGEKLFF. The V call is TRBV29-1, the J call TRBJ1-4, with D perhaps matching TRBD1 (5 bases). CDR3 length: 12 residues. Trimming cost V 5 bases and J 7 bases, with 11 bases left between them. In germline, CDR1 is SQVTM, CDR2 ANQGSEA.

This chain joins TRBV6-6 and TRBJ1-2; maybe TRBD1 (6 bases). The CDR3 sequence is 15 residues long. Germline loops: CDR1 MNHNY, CDR2 SVGAGI (reference sequence). Trimming took 6 bases from V and 4 from J, leaving 18 bases between them. The chain's CDR3 is CASRPQGARIYGYTF. The CDR3 DNA follows: TGTGCCAGCAGGCCACAGGGTGCGCGTATCTATGGCTACACCTTC.

This chain uses TRBV7-2 with TRBJ1-6; D ambiguous. Trimming cost V 1 base and J 7 bases, with 11 bases left between them. The CDR3 has 15 amino acids. CDR1 and CDR2 (germline): SGHTA, FQGNSA. The CDR3 DNA reads TGTGCCAGCAGCTTAGTTCCGGCCACCAATTCACCCCTCCACTTT. This codes for CASSLVPATNSPLHF.

The chain is built from TRBV28 and TRBJ1-1; D uncertain. There are 15 residues in the CDR3. Germline-derived CDR1 and CDR2 are MDHEN and SYDVKM. V was shortened by 2 bases and J by 0 bases, with 10 bases between the two germline ends. The CDR3 loop is CASSLVKGMNTEAFF. In DNA form, the CDR3 reads TGTGCCAGCAGTTTAGTTAAGGGAATGAACACTGAAGCTTTCTTT.

The chain is built from TRBV30 and TRBJ1-5, with D maybe TRBD1 (5 bases). The germline gives CDR1 GTSNPN, CDR2 SVGIG (reference sequence). There are 16 residues in the CDR3. Trimming left V 1 base short and J 0 bases short, with 13 bases between. DNA of the CDR3: TGTGCCTGGAGTGCCCGGGCAGGGTCTAGCAATCAGCCCCAGCATTTT. As protein: CAWSARAGSSNQPQHF.

The V gene is TRBV13, the J gene TRBJ1-4, with 9 positions matching TRBD1. V dropped 5 bases and J dropped 6; count of bases not matched to a gene: 7. Germline lookup yields CDR1 PRHDT and CDR2 FYEKMQ (reference sequence). This CDR3 comprises 15 residues. CDR3 sequence (DNA): TGTGCCAGCAGCCAACGGACAGGGGTCCATGAAAAACTGTTTTTT. This encodes CASSQRTGVHEKLFF.

J is TRBJ2-7 and V is TRBV7-9; 8 nucleotides line up with TRBD1. The CDR3 runs to 12 residues. Germline V gene data show CDR1 as SEHNR and CDR2 as FQNEAQ (reference sequence). V gave up 5 bases and J gave up 5 bases; unmatched junction bases: 2. CDR3 in DNA: TGTGCCAGCAGCCGGACAGGGAACGAGCAGTACTTC. This sequence encodes CASSRTGNEQYF.

The chain joins TRBV5-1 to TRBJ1-1; 8 nucleotides line up with TRBD1. V was pared by 1 base and J by 4 bases, with 3 bases of the junction left unmatched. The CDR3 runs to 14 residues. Germline V gene data show CDR1 as SGHRS and CDR2 as YFSETQ. As DNA, the CDR3 is TGCGCCAGCAGCTTGCAGGACAGGGCCACTGAAGCTTTCTTT. Its translation is CASSLQDRATEAFF.